This T cell receptor beta chain was identified in a study of CD8 T cells in Susac syndrome. Worth noting for this clonotype: Its antigen is still unknown.

With random hexamers, 0.5 to 1 ug RNA was reverse transcribed. The method of amplification for TCR beta CDR3 was immunoSEQ multiplex PCR, covering 54 Vbeta and 13 Jbeta. TCRdb recomputed calls from the immunoSEQ multiplex PCR reads with MiXCR, one row per CDR3 protein. The data hold about 200,000 distinct CDR3 sequences, with 90% to 95% observed a single time. CDR3 length equals 13 residues. Trimming left V 6 bases short and J 4 bases short, with 12 bases between. CDR1 and CDR2 from the germline V gene are SGHTA and FQGNSA. Purification of the CD8+ and CD4+ T cells relied on negative isolation, and TEMRA cells underwent FACS enrichment. General observations from the study: As acknowledged by the study, its TCR sequencing and HLA analysis included a relatively small number of individuals.

The genes are TRBV7-2 and TRBJ1-2; D not resolved. Source material: CD4+ T cells from PBMCs. The TCR sequence derives from a human donor in good health. Here the CDR3 DNA reads TGTGCCAGCAGTCTGGACGGCGGCTATGGCTACACCTTC. This sequence encodes CASSLDGGYGYTF.